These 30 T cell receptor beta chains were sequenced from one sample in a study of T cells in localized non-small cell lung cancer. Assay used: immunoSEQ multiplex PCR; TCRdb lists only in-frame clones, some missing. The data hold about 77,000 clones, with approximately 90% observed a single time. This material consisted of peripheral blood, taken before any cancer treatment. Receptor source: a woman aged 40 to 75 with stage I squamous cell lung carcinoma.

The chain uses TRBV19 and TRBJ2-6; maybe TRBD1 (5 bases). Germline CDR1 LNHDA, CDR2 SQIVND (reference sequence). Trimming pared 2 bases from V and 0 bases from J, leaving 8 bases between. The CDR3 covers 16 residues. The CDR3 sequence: CASSITGHSGANVLTF. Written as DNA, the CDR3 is TGTGCCAGTAGTATAACAGGCCACTCTGGGGCCAACGTCCTGACTTTC.

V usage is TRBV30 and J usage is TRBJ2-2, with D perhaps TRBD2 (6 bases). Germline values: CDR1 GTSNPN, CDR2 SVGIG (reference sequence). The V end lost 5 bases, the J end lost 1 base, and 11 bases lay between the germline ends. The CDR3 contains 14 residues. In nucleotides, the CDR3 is TGTGCCTGGCTGGGACTCCAGAACACCGGGGAGCTGTTTTTT. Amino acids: CAWLGLQNTGELFF.

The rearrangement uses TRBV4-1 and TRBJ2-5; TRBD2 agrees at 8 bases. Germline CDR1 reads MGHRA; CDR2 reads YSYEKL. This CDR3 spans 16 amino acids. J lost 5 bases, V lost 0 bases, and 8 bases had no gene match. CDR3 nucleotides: TGCGCCAGCAGCCAAGATGCGAGGGGCGGGGGGGAGACCCAGTACTTC. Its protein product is CASSQDARGGGETQYF.

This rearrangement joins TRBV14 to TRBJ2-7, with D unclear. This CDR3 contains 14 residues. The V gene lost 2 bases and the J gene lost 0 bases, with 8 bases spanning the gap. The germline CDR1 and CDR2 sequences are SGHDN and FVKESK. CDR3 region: CASSQFADSYEQYF. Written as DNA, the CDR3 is TGTGCCAGCAGCCAATTTGCGGACTCCTACGAGCAGTACTTC.

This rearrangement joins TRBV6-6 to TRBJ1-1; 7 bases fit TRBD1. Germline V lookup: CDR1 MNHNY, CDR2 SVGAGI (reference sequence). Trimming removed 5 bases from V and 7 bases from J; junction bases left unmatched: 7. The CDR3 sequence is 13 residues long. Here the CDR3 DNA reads TGTGCCAGCAGTCCCACAGGGGCTCGTGAAGCTTTCTTT. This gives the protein CASSPTGAREAFF.

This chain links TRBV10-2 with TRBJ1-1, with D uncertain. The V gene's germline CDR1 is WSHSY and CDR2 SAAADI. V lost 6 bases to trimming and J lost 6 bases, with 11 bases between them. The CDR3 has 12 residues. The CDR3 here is CASSRERSEAFF. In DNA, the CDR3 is TGCGCCAGCAGCCGAGAGAGGTCTGAAGCTTTCTTT.

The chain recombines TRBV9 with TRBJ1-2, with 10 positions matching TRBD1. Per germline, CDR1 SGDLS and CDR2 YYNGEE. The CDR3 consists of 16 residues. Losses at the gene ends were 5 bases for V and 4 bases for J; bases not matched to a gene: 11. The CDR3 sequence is CASSSTGTGAGYGYTF. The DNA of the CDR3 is TGTGCCAGCAGTTCGACCGGGACAGGGGCTGGCTATGGCTACACCTTC.

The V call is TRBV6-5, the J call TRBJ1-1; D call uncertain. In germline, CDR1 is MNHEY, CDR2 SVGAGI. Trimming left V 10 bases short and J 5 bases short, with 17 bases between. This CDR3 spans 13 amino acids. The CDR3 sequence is CATKGSAGTEAFF. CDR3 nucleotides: TGTGCCACCAAGGGCTCGGCGGGTACTGAAGCTTTCTTT.

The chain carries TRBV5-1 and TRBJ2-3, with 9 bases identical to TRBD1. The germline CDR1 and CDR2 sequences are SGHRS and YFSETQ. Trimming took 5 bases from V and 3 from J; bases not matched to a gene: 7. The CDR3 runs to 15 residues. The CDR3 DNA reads TGCGCCAGCAGACTTACAGGGGGCGGAACAGATACGCAGTATTTT. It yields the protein CASRLTGGGTDTQYF. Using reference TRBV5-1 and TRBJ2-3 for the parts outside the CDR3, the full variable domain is KAGVTQTPRYLIKTRGQQVTLSCSPISGHRSVSWYQQTPGQGLQFLFEYFSETQRNKGNFPGRFSGRQFSNSRSEMNVSTLELGDSALYLCASRLTGGGTDTQYFGPGTRLTVL.

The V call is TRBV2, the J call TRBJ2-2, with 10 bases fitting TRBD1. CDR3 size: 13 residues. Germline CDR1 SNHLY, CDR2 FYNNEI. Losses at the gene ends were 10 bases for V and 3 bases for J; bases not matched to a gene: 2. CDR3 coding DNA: TGTGCCACCGGACAGGGGGACACCGGGGAGCTGTTTTTT. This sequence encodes CATGQGDTGELFF. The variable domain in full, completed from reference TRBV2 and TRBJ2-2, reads EPEVTQTPSHQVTQMGQEVILRCVPISNHLYFYWYRQILGQKVEFLVSFYNNEISEKSEIFDDQFSVERPDGSNFTLKIRSTKLEDSAMYFCATGQGDTGELFFGEGSRLTVL.

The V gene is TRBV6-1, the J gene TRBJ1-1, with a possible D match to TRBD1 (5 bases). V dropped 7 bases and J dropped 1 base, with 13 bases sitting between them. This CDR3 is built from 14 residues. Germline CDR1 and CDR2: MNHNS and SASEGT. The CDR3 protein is CASTRGTANTEAFF. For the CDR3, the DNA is TGTGCCAGCACCCGGGGGACGGCGAACACTGAAGCTTTCTTT.

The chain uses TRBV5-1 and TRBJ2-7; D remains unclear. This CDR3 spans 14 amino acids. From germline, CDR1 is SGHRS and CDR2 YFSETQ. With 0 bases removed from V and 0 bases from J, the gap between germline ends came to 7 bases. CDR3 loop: CASSLAGGSYEQYF. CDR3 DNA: TGCGCCAGCAGCTTGGCTGGCGGCTCCTACGAGCAGTACTTC.

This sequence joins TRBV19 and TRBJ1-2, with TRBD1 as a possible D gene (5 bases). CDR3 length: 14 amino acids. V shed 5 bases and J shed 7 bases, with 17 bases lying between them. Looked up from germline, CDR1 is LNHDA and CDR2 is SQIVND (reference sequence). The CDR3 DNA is TGTGCCAGTAGTTCGACGCGGCAGGGTCGTGGCTACACCTTC. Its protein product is CASSSTRQGRGYTF.

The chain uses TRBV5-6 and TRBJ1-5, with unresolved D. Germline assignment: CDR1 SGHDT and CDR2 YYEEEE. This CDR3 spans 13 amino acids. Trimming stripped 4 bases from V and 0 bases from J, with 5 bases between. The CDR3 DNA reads TGTGCCAGCAGCCGTTATAGCAATCAGCCCCAGCATTTT. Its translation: CASSRYSNQPQHF.

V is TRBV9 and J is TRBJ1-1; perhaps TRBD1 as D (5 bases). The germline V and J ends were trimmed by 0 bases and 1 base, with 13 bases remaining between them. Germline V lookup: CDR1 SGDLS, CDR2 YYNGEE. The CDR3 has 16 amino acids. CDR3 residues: CASSVATGLPNTEAFF. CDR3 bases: TGTGCCAGCAGCGTAGCTACGGGACTTCCGAACACTGAAGCTTTCTTT.

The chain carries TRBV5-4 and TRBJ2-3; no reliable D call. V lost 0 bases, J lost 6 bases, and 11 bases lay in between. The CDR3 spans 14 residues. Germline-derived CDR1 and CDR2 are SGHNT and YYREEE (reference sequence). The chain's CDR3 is CASSLVGSKDTQYF. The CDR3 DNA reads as TGTGCCAGCAGCTTGGTCGGTAGTAAGGATACGCAGTATTTT.

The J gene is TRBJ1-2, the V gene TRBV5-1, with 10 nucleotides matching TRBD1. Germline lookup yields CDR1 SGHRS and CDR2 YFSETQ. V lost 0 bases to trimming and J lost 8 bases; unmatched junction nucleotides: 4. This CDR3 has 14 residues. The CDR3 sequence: CASSLETGGQGYTF. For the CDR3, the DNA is TGCGCCAGCAGCTTGGAGACAGGGGGCCAAGGCTACACCTTC.

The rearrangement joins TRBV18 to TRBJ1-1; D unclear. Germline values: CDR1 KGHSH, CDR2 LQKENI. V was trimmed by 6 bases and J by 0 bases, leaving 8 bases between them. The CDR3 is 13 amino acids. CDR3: CASSRQLNTEAFF. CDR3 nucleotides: TGTGCCAGCTCGCGACAATTGAACACTGAAGCTTTCTTT.

The DNA for the CDR3 is TGTGCCTCGGGACAGGGGGTGTCGGACATTCAGTACTTC. Translation: CASGQGVSDIQYF. This sequence joins TRBV15 and TRBJ2-4; 11 nucleotides line up with TRBD1. The CDR3 consists of 13 residues. The V and J ends lost 11 bases and 8 bases, in that order; junction bases with no gene match: 8. CDR1 and CDR2 (germline): LNHNV, YYDKDF (reference sequence).

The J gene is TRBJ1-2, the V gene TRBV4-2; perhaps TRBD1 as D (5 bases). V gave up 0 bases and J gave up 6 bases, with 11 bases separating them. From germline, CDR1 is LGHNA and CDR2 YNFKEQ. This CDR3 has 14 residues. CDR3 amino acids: CASSQDRRDHGYTF. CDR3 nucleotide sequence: TGTGCCAGCAGCCAAGATCGGAGGGACCATGGCTACACCTTC.

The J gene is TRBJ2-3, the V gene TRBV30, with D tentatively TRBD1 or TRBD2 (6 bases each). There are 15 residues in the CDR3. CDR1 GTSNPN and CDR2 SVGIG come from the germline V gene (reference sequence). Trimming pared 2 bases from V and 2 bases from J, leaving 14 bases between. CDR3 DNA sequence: TGTGCCTGGAGTTCTGGGGGGCGCTTCACAGATACGCAGTATTTT. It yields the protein CAWSSGGRFTDTQYF.

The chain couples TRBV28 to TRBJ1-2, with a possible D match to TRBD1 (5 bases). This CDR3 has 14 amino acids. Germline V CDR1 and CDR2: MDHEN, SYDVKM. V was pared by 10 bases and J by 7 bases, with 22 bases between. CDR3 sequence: CATNRGTPGGGYTF. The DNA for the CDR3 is TGTGCCACCAATAGGGGCACTCCGGGGGGTGGCTACACCTTC.

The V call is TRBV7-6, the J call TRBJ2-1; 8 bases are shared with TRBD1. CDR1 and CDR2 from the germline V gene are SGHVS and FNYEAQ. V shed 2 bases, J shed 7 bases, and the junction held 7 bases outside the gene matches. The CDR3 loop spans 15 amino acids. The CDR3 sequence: CASSLQGALLNEQFF. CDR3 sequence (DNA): TGTGCCAGCAGCTTACAGGGGGCCCTTCTGAATGAGCAGTTCTTC. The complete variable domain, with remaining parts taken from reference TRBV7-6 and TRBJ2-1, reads GAGVSQSPRYKVTKRGQDVALRCDPISGHVSLYWYRQALGQGPEFLTYFNYEAQQDKSGLPNDRFSAERPEGSISTLTIQRTEQRDSAMYRCASSLQGALLNEQFFGPGTRLTVL.

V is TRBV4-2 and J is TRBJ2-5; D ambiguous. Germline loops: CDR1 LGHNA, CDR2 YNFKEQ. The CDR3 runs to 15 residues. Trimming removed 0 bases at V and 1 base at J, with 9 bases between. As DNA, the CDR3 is TGTGCCAGCAGCCAAGATGGAAACTTCCAAGAGACCCAGTACTTC. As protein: CASSQDGNFQETQYF.

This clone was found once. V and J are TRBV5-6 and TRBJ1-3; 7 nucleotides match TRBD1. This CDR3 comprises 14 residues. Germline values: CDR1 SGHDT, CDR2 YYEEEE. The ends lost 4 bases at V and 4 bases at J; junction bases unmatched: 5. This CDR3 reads CASSPRGAGNTIYF. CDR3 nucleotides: TGTGCCAGCAGCCCCAGGGGGGCCGGAAACACCATATATTTT.

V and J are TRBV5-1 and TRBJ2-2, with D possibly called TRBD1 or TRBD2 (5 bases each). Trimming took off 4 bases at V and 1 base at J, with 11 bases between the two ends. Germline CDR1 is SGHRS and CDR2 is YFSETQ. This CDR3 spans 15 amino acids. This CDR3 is CASSPGGGNTGELFF. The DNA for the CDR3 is TGCGCCAGCAGCCCAGGTGGGGGGAACACCGGGGAGCTGTTTTTT.

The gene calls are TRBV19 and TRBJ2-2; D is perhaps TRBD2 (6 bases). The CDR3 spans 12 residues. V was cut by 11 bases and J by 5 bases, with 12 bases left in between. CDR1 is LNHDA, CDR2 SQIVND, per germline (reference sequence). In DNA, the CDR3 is TGTGCCGCACAGGCGGGGACCGGGGAGCTGTTTTTT. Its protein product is CAAQAGTGELFF.

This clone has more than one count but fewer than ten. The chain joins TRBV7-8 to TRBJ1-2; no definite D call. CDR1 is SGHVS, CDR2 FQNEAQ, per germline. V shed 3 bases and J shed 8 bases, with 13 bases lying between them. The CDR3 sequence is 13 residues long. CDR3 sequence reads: CASSFRDRSGYTF. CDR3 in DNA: TGTGCCAGCAGCTTCCGAGACCGGTCCGGCTACACCTTC.

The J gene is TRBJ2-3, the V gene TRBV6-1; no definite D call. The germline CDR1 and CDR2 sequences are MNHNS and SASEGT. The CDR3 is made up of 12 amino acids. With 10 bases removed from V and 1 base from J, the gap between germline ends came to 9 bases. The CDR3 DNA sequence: TGTGCCACCTCAGCGCGCACAGATACGCAGTATTTT. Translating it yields CATSARTDTQYF.

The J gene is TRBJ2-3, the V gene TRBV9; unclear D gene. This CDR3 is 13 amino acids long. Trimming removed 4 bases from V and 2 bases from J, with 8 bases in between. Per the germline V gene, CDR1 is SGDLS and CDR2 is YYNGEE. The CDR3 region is CASSSRATDTQYF. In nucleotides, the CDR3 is TGTGCCAGCAGCTCCCGGGCCACAGATACGCAGTATTTT. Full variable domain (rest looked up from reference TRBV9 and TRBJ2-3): DSGVTQTPKHLITATGQRVTLRCSPRSGDLSVYWYQQSLDQGLQFLIQYYNGEERAKGNILERFSAQQFPDLHSELNLSSLELGDSALYFCASSSRATDTQYFGPGTRLTVL.